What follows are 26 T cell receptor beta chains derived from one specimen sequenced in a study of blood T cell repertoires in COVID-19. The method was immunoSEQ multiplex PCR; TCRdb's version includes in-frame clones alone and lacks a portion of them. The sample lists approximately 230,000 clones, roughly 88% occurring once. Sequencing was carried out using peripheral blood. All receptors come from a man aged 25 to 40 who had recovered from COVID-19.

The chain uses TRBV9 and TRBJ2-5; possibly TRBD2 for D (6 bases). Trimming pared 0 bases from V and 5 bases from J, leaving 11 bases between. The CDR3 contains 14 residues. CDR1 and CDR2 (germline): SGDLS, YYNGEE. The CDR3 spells CASSVDGGMETQYF. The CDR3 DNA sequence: TGTGCCAGCAGCGTAGATGGAGGGATGGAGACCCAGTACTTC.

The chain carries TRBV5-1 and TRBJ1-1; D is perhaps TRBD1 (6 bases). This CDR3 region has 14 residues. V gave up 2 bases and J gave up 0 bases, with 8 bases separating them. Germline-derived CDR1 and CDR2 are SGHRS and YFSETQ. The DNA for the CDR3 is TGCGCCAGCAGCTTCGGGACACTGAACACTGAAGCTTTCTTT. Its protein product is CASSFGTLNTEAFF.

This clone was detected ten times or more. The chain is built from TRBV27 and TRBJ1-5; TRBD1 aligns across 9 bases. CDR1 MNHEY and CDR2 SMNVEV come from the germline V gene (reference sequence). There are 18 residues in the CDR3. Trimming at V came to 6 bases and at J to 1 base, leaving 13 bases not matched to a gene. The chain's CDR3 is CASRITGQGTKSNQPQHF. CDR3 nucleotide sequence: TGTGCCAGCAGGATAACGGGACAGGGTACCAAGAGCAATCAGCCCCAGCATTTT.

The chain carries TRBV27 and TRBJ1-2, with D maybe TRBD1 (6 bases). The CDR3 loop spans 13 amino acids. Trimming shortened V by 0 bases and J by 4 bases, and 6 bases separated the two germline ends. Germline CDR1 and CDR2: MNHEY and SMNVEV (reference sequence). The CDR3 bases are TGTGCCAGCAGTTTATCAGGGGGCTATGGCTACACCTTC. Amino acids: CASSLSGGYGYTF.

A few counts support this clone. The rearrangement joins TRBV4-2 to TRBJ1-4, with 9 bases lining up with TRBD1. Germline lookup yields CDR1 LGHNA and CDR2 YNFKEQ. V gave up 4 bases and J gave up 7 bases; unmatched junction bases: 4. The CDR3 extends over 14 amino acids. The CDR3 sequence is CASSRGQGTEKLFF. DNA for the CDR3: TGTGCCAGCAGCCGTGGACAGGGGACTGAAAAACTGTTTTTT.

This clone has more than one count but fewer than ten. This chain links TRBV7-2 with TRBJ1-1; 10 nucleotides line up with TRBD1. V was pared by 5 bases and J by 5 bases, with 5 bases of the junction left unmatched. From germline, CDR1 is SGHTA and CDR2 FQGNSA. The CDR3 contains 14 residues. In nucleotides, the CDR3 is TGTGCCAGCAGCGCCTGGGACAGGGGAACTGAAGCTTTCTTT. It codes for CASSAWDRGTEAFF.

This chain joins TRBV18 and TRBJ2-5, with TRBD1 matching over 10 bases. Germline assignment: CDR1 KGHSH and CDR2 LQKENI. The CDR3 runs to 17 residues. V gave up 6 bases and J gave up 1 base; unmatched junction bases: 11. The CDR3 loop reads CASSKSPGQGVQETQYF. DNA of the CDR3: TGTGCCAGCTCCAAAAGCCCAGGACAGGGGGTCCAAGAGACCCAGTACTTC.

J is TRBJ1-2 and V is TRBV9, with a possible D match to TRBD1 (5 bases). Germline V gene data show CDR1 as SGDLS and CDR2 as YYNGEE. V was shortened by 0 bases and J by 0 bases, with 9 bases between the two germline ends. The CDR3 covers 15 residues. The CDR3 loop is CASSVGRGPNYGYTF. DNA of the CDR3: TGTGCCAGCAGCGTAGGAAGGGGCCCTAACTATGGCTACACCTTC.

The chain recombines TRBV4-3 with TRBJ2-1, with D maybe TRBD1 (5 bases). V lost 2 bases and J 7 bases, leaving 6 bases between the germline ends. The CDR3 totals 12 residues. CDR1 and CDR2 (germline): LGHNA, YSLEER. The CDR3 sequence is CASSQQGNEQFF. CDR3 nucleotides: TGCGCCAGCAGCCAACAGGGTAATGAGCAGTTCTTC.

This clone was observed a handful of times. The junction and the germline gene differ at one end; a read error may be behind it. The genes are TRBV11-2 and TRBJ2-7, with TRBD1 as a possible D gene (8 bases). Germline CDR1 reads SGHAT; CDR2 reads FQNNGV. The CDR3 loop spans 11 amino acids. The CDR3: CAVRRLTGEGF. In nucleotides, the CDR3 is TGTGCCGTCCGACGGCTGACAGGGGAGGGCTTC.

This CDR3 is CASSLPPYGYTF. The CDR3 nucleotides are TGTGCCAGCAGCTTGCCTCCCTATGGCTACACCTTC. The rearrangement joins TRBV5-6 to TRBJ1-2; D remains unclear. The V gene lost 1 base and the J gene lost 4 bases, with 5 bases spanning the gap. CDR3 size: 12 residues. Germline CDR1 reads SGHDT; CDR2 reads YYEEEE. The full variable domain, with the rest looked up from reference TRBV5-6 and TRBJ1-2, is DAGVTQSPTHLIKTRGQQVTLRCSPKSGHDTVSWYQQALGQGPQFIFQYYEEEERQRGNFPDRFSGHQFPNYSSELNVNALLLGDSALYLCASSLPPYGYTFGSGTRLTVV.

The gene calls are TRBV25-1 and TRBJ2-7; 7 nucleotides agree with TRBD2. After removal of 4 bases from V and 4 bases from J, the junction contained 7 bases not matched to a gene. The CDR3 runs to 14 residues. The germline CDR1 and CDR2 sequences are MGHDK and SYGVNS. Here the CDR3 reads CASSAPGGSYEQYF. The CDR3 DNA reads TGTGCCAGCAGTGCCCCGGGGGGATCTTACGAGCAGTACTTC.

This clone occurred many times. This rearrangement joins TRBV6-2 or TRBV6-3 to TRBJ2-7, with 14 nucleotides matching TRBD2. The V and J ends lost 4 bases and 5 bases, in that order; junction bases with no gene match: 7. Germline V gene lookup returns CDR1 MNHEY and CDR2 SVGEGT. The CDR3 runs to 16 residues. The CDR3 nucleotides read TGTGCCAGCAGTTCCCGACTAGCGGGGGGGCCGAACGAGCAGTACTTC. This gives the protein CASSSRLAGGPNEQYF.

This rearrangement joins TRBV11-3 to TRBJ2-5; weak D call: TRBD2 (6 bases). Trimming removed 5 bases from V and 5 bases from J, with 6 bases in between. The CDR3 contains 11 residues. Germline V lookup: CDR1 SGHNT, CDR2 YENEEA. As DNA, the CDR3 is TGTGCCAGCAGCGCGGGGGAGACCCAGTACTTC. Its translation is CASSAGETQYF.

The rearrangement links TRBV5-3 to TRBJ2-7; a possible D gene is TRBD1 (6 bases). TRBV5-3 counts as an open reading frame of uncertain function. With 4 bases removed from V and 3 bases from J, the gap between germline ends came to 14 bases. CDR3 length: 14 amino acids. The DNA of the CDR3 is TGTGCCAGAAGCCATATTCGGACAGTCTACGAGCAGTACTTC. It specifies CARSHIRTVYEQYF.

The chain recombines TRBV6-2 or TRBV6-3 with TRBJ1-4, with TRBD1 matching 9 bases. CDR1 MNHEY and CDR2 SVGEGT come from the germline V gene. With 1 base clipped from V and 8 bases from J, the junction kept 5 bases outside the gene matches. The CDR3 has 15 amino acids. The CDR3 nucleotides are TGTGCCAGCAGTTACTTTGACAGGGGGTACGAAAAACTGTTTTTT. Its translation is CASSYFDRGYEKLFF.

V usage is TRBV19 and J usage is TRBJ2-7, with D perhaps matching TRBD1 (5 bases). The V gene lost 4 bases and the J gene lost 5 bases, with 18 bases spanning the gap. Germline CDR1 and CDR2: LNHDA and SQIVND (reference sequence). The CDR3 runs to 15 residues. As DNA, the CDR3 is TGTGCCAGTAGTACACAAGTGGACACCCCCAACGAGCAGTACTTC. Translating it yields CASSTQVDTPNEQYF.

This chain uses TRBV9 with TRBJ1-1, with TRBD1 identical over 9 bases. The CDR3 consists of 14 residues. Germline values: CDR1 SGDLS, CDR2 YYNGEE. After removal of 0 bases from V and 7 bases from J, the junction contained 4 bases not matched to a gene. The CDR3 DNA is TGTGCCAGCAGCGTAGTTAGGACAGGGGTTGAAGCTTTCTTT. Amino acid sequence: CASSVVRTGVEAFF.

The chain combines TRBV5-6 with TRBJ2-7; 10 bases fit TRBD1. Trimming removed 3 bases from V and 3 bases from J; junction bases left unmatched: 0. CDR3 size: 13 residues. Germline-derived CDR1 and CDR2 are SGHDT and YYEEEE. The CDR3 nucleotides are TGTGCCAGCAGCTGGACAGGGGGCTACGAGCAGTACTTC. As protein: CASSWTGGYEQYF.

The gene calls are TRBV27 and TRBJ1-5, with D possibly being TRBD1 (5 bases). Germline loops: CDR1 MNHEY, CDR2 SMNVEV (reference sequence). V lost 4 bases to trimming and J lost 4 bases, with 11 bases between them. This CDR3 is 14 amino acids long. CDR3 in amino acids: CASSSGLKNQPQHF. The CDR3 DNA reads TGTGCCAGCAGTTCGGGACTGAAGAATCAGCCCCAGCATTTT.

This CDR3 is CASSPRGLEQFF. The CDR3 DNA reads TGTGCCAGCTCACCGCGGGGGCTAGAGCAGTTCTTC. The chain links TRBV18 to TRBJ2-1, with D possibly being TRBD2 (7 bases). Deletions cut 3 bases from V and 10 bases from J, with 10 bases between. This CDR3 comprises 12 residues. Germline values: CDR1 KGHSH, CDR2 LQKENI.

The CDR3 reads CASSLSNSMNTEAFF. Written as DNA, the CDR3 is TGTGCCAGCAGCTTATCGAACAGCATGAACACTGAAGCTTTCTTT. This chain connects TRBV11-1 to TRBJ1-1; unclear D gene. Trimming cost V 2 bases and J 0 bases, with 10 bases left between them. Germline values: CDR1 SGHAT, CDR2 FQDESV (reference sequence). The CDR3 is 15 residues long.

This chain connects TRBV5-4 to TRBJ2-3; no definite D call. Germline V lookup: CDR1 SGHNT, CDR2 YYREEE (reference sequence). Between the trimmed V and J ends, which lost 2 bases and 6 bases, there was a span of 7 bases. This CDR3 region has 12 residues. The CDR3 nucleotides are TGTGCCAGCAGCTTCGGTCTGGATACGCAGTATTTT. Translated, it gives CASSFGLDTQYF.

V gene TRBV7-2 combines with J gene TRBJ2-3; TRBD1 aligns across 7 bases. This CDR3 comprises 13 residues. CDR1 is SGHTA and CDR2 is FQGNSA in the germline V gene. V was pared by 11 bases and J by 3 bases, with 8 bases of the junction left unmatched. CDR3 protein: CAGNRGATDTQYF. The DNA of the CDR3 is TGTGCCGGAAACAGGGGCGCGACAGATACGCAGTATTTT. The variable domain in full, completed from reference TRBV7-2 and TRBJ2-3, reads GAGVSQSPSNKVTEKGKDVELRCDPISGHTALYWYRQSLGQGLEFLIYFQGNSAPDKSGLPSDRFSAERTGGSVSTLTIQRTQQEDSAVYLCAGNRGATDTQYFGPGTRLTVL.

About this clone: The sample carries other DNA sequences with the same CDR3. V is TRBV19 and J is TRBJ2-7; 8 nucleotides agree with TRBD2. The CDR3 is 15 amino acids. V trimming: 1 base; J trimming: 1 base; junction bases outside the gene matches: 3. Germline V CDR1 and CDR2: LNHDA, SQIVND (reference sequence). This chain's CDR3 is CASSIGSGTSYEQYF. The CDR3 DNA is TGTGCCAGTAGTATAGGTAGCGGGACTTCCTACGAGCAGTACTTC.

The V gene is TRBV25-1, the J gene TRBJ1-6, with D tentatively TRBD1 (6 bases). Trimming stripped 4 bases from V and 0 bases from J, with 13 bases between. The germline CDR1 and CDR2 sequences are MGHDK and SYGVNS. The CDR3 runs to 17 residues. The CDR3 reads CASSGLTGSSYNSPLHF. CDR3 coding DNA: TGTGCCAGCAGTGGCCTAACAGGGAGCTCCTATAATTCACCCCTCCACTTT.